This T cell receptor beta chain comes out of a study of shared clonotypes between healthy human individuals. Concerning this clone itself: The junction departs from the called germline gene at one end, perhaps through a read error.

The CDR3 length is 12 residues. Germline assignment: CDR1 MNHNY and CDR2 SVGAGI (reference sequence). Clones were read by immunoSEQ multiplex PCR, and TCRdb kept only the in-frame ones, dropping some. The sample holds some 450,000 clones, 60% to 80% seen once. The chain couples TRBV6-6 to TRBJ2-1; 12 bases are a match to TRBD2. Sequencing was carried out using PBMCs. This clonotype was sampled from a woman in her 40s in good health. Some clones in this sample may be carry-over from other donors' samples. CDR3 sequence reads: CLTSGRNNEQFF. DNA for the CDR3: TGCCTGACTAGCGGGAGAAACAATGAGCAGTTCTTC.